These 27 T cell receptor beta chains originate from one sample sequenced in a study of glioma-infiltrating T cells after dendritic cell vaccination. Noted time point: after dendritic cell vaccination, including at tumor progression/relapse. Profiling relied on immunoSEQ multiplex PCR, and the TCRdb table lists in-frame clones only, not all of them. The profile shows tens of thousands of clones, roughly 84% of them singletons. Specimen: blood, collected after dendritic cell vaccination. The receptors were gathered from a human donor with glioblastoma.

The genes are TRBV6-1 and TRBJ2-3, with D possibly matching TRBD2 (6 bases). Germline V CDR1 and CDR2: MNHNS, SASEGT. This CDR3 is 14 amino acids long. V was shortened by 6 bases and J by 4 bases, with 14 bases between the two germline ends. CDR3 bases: TGTGCCAGCAGGGAGAGGAGGGGATCAGATACGCAGTATTTT. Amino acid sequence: CASRERRGSDTQYF.

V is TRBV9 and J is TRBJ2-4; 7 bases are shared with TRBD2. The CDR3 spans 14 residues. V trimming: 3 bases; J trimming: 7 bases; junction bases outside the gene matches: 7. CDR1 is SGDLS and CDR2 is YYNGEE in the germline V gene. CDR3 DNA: TGTGCCAGCAGCGGTAGCGGGCTAGTGAACATTCAGTACTTC. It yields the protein CASSGSGLVNIQYF.

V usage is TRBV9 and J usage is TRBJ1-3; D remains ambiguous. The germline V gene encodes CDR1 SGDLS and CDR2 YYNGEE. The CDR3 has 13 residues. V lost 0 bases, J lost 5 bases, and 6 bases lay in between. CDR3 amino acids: CASSVGPRNTIYF. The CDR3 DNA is TGTGCCAGCAGCGTAGGTCCTAGAAACACCATATATTTT.

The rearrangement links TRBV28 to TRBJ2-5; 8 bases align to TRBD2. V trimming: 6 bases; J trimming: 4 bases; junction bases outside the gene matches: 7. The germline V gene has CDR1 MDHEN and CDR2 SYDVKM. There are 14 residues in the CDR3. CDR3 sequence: CASRLAGSVETQYF. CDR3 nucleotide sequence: TGTGCCAGCAGGCTAGCGGGTTCCGTAGAGACCCAGTACTTC.

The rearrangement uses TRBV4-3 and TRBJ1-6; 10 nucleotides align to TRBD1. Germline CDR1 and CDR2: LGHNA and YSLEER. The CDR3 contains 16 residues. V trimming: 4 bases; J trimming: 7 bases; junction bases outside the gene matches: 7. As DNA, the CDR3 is TGCGCCAGCAGCCTGGGACAGGGGAATCAAAATTCACCCCTCCACTTT. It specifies CASSLGQGNQNSPLHF.

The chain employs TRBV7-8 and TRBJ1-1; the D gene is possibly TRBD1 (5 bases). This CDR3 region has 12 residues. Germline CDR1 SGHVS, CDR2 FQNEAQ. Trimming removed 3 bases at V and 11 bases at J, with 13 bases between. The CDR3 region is CASSFGGERAFF. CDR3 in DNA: TGTGCCAGCAGCTTTGGGGGGGAACGGGCTTTCTTT.

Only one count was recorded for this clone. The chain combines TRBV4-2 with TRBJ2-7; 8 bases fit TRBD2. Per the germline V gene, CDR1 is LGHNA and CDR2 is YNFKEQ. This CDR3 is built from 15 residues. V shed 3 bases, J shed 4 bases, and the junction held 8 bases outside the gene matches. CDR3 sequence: CASSQVDRGGYEQYF. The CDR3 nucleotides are TGTGCCAGCAGCCAGGTCGATCGGGGGGGTTACGAGCAGTACTTC.

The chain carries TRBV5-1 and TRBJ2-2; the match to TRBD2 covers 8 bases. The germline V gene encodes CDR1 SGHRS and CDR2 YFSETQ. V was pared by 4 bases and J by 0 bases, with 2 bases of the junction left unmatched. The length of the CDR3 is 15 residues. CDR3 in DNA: TGCGCCAGCAGCCAGCGGGGGACGAACACCGGGGAGCTGTTTTTT. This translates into CASSQRGTNTGELFF.

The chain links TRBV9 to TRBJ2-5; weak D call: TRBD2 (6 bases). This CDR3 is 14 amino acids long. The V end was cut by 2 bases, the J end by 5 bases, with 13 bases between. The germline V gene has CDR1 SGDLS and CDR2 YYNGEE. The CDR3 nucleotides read TGTGCCAGCAGCGTCCTCGGAGGGCTGGAGACCCAGTACTTC. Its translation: CASSVLGGLETQYF.

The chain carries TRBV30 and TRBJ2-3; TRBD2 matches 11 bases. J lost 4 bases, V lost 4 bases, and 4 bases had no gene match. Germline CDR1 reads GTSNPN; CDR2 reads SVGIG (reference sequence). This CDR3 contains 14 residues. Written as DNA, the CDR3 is TGTGCCTGGACTAGCGGGAGGAGCGCAGATACGCAGTATTTT. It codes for CAWTSGRSADTQYF.

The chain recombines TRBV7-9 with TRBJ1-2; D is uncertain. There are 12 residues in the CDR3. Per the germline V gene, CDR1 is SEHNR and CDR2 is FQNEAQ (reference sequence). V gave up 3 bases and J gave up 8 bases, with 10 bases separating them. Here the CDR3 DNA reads TGTGCCAGCAGCTTGCACGGAGACGGCTACACCTTC. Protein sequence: CASSLHGDGYTF.

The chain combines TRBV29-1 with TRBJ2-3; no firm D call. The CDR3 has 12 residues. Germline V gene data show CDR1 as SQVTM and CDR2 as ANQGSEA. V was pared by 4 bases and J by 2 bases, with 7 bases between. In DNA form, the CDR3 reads TGCAGCGTTGTGGTACACACAGATACGCAGTATTTT. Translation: CSVVVHTDTQYF.

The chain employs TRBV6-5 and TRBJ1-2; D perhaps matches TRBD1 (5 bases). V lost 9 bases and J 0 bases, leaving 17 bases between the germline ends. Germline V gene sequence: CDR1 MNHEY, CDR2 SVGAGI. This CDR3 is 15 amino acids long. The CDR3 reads CASHPGGLANYGYTF. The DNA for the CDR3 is TGTGCCAGTCATCCCGGGGGACTTGCTAACTATGGCTACACCTTC.

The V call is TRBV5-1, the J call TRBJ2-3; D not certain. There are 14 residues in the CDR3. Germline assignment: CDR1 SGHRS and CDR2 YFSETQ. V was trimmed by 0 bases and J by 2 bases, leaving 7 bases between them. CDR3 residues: CASSLDYLTDTQYF. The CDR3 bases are TGCGCCAGCAGCTTGGACTACCTCACAGATACGCAGTATTTT.

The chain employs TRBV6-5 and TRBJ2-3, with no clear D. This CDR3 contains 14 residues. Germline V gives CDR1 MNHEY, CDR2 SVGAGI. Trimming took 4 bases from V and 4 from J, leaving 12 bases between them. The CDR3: CASSSPLAPDTQYF. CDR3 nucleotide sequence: TGTGCCAGCAGTTCTCCGTTAGCCCCAGATACGCAGTATTTT.

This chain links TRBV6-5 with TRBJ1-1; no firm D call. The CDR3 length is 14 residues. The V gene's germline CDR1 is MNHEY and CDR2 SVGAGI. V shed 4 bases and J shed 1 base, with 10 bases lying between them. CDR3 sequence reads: CASSSGSTNTEAFF. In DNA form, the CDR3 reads TGTGCCAGCAGTTCGGGTTCCACGAACACTGAAGCTTTCTTT.

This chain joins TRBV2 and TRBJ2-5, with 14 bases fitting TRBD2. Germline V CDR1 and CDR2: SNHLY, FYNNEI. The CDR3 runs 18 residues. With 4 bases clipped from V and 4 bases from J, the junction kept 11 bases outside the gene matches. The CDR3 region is CASSAHPGLAGDGETQYF. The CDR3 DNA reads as TGTGCCAGCAGTGCGCACCCGGGACTAGCGGGAGATGGAGAGACCCAGTACTTC.

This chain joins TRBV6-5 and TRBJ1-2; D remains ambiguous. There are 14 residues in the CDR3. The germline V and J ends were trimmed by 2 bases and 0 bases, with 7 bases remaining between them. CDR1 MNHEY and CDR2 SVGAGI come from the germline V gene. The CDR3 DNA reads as TGTGCCAGCAGTTACCGGGAGACTAACTATGGCTACACCTTC. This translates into CASSYRETNYGYTF.

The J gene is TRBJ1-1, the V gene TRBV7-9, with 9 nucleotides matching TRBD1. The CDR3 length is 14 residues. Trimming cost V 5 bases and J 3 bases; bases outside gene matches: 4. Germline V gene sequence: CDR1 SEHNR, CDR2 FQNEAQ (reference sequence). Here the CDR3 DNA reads TGTGCCAGCAGCAAGCGGACAGGGGACACTGAAGCTTTCTTT. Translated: CASSKRTGDTEAFF.

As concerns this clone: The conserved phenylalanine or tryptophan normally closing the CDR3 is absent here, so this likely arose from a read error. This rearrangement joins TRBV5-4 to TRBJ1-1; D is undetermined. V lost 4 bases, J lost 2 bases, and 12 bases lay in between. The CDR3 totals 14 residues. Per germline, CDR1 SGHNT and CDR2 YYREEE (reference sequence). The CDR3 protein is CASSLTQVNTEAFL. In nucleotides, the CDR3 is TGTGCCAGCAGCCTGACCCAGGTTAACACTGAAGCTTTCCTT.

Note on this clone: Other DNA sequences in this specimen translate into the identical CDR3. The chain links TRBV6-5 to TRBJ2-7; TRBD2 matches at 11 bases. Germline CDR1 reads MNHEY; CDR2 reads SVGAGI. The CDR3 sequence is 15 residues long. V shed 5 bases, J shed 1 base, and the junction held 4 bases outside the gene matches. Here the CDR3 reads CASSPGTSGSYEQYF. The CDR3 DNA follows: TGTGCCAGCAGTCCCGGGACTAGCGGTTCCTACGAGCAGTACTTC.

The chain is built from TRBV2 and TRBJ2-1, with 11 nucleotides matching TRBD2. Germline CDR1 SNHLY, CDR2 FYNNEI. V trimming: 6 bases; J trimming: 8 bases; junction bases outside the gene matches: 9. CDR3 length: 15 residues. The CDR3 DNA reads TGTGCCAGCAGCTATACTAGCGGGAGTTTGGATGAGCAGTTCTTC. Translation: CASSYTSGSLDEQFF.

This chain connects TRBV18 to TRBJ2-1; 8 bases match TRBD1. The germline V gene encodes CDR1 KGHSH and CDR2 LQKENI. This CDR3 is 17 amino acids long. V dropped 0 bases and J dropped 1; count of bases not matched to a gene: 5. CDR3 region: CASSPPVTGVSYNEQFF. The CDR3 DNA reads TGTGCCAGCTCACCACCGGTGACAGGGGTTTCCTACAATGAGCAGTTCTTC. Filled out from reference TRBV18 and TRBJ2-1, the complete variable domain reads NAGVMQNPRHLVRRRGQEARLRCSPMKGHSHVYWYRQLPEEGLKFMVYLQKENIIDESGMPKERFSAEFPKEGPSILRIQQVVRGDSAAYFCASSPPVTGVSYNEQFFGPGTRLTVL.

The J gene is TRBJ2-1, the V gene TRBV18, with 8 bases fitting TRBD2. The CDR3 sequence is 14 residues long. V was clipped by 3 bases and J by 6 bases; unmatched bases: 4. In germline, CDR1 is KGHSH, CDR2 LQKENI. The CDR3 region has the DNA TGTGCCAGCTCACCGCAAGCGGGGGCCAATGAGCAGTTCTTC. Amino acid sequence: CASSPQAGANEQFF.

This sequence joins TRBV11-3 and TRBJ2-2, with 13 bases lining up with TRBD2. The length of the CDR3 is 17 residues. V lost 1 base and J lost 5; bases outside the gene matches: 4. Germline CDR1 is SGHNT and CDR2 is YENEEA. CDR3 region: CASSLGLAGGRTGELFF. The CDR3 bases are TGTGCCAGCAGCTTAGGACTAGCGGGAGGTCGTACCGGGGAGCTGTTTTTT. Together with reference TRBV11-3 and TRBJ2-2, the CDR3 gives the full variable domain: EAGVVQSPRYKIIEKKQPVAFWCNPISGHNTLYWYLQNLGQGPELLIRYENEEAVDDSQLPKDRFSAERLKGVDSTLKIQPAELGDSAVYLCASSLGLAGGRTGELFFGEGSRLTVL.

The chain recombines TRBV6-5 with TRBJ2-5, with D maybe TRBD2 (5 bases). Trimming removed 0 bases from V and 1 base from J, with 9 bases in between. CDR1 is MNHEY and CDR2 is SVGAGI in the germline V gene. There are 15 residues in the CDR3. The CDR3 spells CASSYSGKLQETQYF. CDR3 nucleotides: TGTGCCAGCAGTTACTCCGGGAAGCTCCAAGAGACCCAGTACTTC.

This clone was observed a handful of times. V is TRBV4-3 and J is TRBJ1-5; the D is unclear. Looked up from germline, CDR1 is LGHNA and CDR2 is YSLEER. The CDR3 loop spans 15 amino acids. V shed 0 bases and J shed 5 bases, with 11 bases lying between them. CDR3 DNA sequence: TGCGCCAGCAGCCAAGATCGGTTGGTAGATCAGCCCCAGCATTTT. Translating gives CASSQDRLVDQPQHF.